This TCR beta chain was profiled in a study of cytomegalovirus exposure and HLA in healthy donors. At the level of the study: An analysis done earlier identified 90 million to 120 million unique TCR beta sequences from about 180 million T cells.

Primers included in the PCR were 60 Vbeta and 13 Jbeta primers. In the authors' workflow: Later, 80 million or so unique TCR beta chains were counted in an analysis, and some 11 million of them were shared. The table came from immunoSEQ multiplex PCR; TCRdb's copy has only in-frame clones and leaves some out. The V and J calls and clone size come from that table; D and trimming were worked out from the DNA. The sample consists of under 200,000 clones, 75% of them appearing once. Per germline, CDR1 MNHEY and CDR2 SVGAGI. V gave up 10 bases and J gave up 2 bases, with 12 bases separating them. This CDR3 spans 13 amino acids.

The TCR was taken from a man between 18 and 29 years old in good health and CMV-seronegative. The chain recombines TRBV6-5 with TRBJ1-3; D remains unclear. The sample comprised PBMCs. As DNA, the CDR3 is TGTGCCACCAGAGGAGGAACTGGAAACACCATATATTTT. Translating it yields CATRGGTGNTIYF.